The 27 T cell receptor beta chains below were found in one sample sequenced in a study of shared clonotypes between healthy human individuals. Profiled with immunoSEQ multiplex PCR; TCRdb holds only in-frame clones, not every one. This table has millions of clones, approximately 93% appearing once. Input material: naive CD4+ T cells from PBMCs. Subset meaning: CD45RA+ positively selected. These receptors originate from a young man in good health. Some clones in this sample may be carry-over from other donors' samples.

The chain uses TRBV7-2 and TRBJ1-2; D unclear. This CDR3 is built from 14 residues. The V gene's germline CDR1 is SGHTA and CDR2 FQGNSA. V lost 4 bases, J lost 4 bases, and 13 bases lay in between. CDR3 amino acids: CASSSDAGPYGYTF. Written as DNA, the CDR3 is TGTGCCAGCAGCTCCGACGCAGGACCCTATGGCTACACCTTC.

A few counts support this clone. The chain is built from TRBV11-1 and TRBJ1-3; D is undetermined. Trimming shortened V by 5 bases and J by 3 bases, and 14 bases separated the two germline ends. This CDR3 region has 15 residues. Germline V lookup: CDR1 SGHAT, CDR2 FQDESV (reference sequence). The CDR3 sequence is CASSPMGGVGNTIYF. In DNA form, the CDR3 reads TGTGCCAGCAGCCCGATGGGTGGTGTTGGAAACACCATATATTTT.

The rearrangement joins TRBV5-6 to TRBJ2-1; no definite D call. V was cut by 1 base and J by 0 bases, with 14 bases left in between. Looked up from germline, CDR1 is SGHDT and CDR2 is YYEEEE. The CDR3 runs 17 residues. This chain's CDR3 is CASSLLGSKSSYNEQFF. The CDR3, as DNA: TGTGCCAGCAGCTTGTTGGGCTCTAAAAGCTCCTACAATGAGCAGTTCTTC.

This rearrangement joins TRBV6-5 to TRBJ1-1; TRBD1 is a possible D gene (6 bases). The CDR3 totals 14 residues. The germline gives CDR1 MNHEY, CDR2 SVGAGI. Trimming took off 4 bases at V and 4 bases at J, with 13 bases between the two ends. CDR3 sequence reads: CASSLNREVTEAFF. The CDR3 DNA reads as TGTGCCAGCAGTTTAAACAGGGAAGTCACTGAAGCTTTCTTT.

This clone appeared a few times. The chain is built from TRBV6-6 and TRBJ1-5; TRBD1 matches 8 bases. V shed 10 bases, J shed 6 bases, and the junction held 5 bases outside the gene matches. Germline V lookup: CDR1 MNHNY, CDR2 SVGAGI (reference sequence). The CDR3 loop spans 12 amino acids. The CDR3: CATRQGSQPQHF. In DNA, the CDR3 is TGTGCCACGCGACAGGGGTCTCAGCCCCAGCATTTT.

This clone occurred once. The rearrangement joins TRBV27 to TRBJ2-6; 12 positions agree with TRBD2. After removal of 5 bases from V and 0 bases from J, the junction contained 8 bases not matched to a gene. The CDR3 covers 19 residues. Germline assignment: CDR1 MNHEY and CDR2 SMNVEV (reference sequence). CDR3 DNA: TGTGCCAGCAGTCCCTTCCGACTAGCGGGAGCCTCTGGGGCCAACGTCCTGACTTTC. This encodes CASSPFRLAGASGANVLTF. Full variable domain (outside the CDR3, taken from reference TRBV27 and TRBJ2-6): EAQVTQNPRYLITVTGKKLTVTCSQNMNHEYMSWYRQDPGLGLRQIYYSMNVEVTDKGDVPEGYKVSRKEKRNFPLILESPSPNQTSLYFCASSPFRLAGASGANVLTFGAGSRLTVL.

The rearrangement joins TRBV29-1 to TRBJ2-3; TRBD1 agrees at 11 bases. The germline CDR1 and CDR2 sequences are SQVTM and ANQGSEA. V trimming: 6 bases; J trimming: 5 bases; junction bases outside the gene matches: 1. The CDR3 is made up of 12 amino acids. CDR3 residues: CSVDRGQDTQYF. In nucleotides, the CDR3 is TGCAGCGTGGACAGGGGGCAAGATACGCAGTATTTT.

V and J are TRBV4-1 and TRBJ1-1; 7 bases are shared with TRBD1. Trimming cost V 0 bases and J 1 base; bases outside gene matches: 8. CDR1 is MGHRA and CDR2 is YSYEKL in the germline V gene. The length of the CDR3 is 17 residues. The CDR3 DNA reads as TGCGCCAGCAGCCAAGATAGCCGTCCAGGGGGGAACACTGAAGCTTTCTTT. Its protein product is CASSQDSRPGGNTEAFF.

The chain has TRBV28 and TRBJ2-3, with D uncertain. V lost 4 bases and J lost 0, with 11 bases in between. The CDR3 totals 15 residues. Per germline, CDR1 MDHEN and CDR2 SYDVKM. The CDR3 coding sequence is TGTGCCAGCAGTTCTGGGATGTCCAGCACAGATACGCAGTATTTT. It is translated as CASSSGMSSTDTQYF.

CDR3 nucleotide sequence: TGTGCCAGTAGTATCCAGCTCTCCTATGGCTACACCTTC. Its protein product is CASSIQLSYGYTF. This chain uses TRBV19 with TRBJ1-2; D remains unclear. CDR1 LNHDA and CDR2 SQIVND come from the germline V gene (reference sequence). The CDR3 extends over 13 amino acids. Trimming stripped 3 bases from V and 4 bases from J, with 9 bases between.

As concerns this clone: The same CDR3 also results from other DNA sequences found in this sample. The CDR3, as DNA: TGTGCCAGCAGCTTAGTCAGGGGTCGGGAGACCCAGTACTTC. Its translation: CASSLVRGRETQYF. The rearrangement links TRBV7-2 to TRBJ2-5; D possibly corresponds to TRBD1 (6 bases). Germline lookup yields CDR1 SGHTA and CDR2 FQGNSA. The CDR3 runs to 14 residues. V lost 1 base, J lost 5 bases, and 11 bases lay in between.

DNA for the CDR3: TGTGCCAGCAGTTACTGGAGTAGGGGGAACACTGAAGCTTTCTTT. This sequence encodes CASSYWSRGNTEAFF. The chain uses TRBV6-6 and TRBJ1-1; tentative D call: TRBD1 (5 bases). This CDR3 is 15 amino acids long. Trimming took off 1 base at V and 1 base at J, with 10 bases between the two ends. Germline-derived CDR1 and CDR2 are MNHNY and SVGAGI (reference sequence).

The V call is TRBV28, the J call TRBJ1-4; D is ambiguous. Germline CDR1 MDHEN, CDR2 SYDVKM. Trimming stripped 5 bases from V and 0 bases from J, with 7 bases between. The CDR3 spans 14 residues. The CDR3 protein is CASSPTATNEKLFF. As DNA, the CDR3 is TGTGCCAGCAGTCCTACGGCAACTAATGAAAAACTGTTTTTT.

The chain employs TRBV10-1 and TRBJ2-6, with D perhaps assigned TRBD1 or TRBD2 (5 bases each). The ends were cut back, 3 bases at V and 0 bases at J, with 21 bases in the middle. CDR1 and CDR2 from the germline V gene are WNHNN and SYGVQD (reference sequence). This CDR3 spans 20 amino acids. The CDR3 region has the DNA TGCGCCAGCAGTGATCGACGGGACGCAGGGCAATCCTCTGGGGCCAACGTCCTGACTTTC. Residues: CASSDRRDAGQSSGANVLTF.

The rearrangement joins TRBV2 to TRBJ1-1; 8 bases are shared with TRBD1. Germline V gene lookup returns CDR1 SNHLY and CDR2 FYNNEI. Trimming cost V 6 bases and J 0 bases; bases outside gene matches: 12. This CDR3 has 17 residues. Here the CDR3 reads CASRLQGVPSMNTEAFF. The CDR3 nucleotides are TGTGCCAGCAGATTACAGGGGGTGCCATCCATGAACACTGAAGCTTTCTTT.

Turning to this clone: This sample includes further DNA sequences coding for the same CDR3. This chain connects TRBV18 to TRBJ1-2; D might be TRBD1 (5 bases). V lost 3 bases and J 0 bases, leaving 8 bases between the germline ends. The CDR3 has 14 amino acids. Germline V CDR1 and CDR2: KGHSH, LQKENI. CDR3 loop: CASSPQGANYGYTF. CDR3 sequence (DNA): TGTGCCAGCTCACCCCAGGGAGCTAACTATGGCTACACCTTC.

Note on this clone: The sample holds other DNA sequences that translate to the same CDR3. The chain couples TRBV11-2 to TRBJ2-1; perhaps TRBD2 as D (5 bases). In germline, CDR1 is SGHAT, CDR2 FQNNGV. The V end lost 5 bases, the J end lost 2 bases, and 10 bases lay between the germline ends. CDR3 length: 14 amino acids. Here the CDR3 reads CASSLTRTYNEQFF. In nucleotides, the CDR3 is TGTGCCAGCAGCCTAACTAGGACCTACAATGAGCAGTTCTTC.

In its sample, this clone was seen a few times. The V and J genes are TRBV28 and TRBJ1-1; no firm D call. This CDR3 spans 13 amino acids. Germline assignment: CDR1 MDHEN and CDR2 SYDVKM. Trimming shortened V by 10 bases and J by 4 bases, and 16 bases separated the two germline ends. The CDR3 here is CAIKRSVITEAFF. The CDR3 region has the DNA TGTGCCATAAAGAGATCGGTTATCACTGAAGCTTTCTTT.

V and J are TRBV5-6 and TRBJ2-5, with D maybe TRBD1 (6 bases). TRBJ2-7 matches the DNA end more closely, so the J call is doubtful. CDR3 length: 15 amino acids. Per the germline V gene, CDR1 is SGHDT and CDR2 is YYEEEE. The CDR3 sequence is CASSLDGQGPNEQYF. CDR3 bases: TGTGCCAGCAGCTTGGACGGTCAGGGGCCCAACGAGCAGTACTTC.

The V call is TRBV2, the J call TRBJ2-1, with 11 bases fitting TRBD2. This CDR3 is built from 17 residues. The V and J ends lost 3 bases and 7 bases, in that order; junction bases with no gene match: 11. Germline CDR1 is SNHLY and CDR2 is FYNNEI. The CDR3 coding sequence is TGTGCCAGCAGTGATTCAGCACTAGCGGGAGTGGGGAATGAGCAGTTCTTC. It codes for CASSDSALAGVGNEQFF.

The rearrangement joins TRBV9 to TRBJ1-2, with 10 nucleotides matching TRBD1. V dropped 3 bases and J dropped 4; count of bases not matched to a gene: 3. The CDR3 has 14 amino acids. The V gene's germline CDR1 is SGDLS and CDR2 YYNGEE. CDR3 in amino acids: CASSGDRGLYGYTF. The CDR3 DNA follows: TGTGCCAGCAGCGGAGACAGGGGGCTCTATGGCTACACCTTC.

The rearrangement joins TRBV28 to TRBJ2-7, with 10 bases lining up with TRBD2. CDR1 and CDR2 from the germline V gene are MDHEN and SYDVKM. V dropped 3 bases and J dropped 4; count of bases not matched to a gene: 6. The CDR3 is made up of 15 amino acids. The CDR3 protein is CASSFFTSGTYEQYF. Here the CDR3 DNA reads TGTGCCAGCAGTTTTTTTACTAGCGGGACTTACGAGCAGTACTTC.

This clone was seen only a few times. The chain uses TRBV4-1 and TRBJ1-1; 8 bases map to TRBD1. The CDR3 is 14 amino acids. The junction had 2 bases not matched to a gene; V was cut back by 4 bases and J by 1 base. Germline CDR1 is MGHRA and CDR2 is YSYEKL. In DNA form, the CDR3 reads TGCGCCAGCAGCCGAGGGACAGGGAACACTGAAGCTTTCTTT. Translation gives CASSRGTGNTEAFF.

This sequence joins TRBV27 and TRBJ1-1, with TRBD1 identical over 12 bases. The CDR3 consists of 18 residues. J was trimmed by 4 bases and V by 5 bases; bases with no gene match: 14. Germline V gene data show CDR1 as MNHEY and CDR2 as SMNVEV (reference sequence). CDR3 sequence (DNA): TGTGCCAGCAGTCCATGGGACAGGGGGCTTCTCCAGAGCACTGAAGCTTTCTTT. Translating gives CASSPWDRGLLQSTEAFF.

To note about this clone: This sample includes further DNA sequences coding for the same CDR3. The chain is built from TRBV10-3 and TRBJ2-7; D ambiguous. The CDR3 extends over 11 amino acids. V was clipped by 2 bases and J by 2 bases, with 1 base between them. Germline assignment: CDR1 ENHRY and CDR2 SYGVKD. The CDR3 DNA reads TGTGCCATCAGTGAGACCTACGAGCAGTACTTC. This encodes CAISETYEQYF.

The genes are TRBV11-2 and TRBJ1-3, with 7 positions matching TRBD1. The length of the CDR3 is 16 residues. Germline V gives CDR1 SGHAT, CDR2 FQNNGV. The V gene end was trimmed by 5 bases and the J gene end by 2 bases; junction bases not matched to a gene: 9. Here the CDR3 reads CASSRIQGRPGNTIYF. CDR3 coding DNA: TGTGCCAGCAGCCGGATACAGGGGCGACCTGGAAACACCATATATTTT.

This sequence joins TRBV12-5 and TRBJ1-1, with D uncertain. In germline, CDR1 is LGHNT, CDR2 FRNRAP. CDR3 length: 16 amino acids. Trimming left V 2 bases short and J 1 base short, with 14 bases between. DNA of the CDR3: TGTGCTAGTGGTTTGTACAGACCCACATCGAACACTGAAGCTTTCTTT. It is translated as CASGLYRPTSNTEAFF.